The TCR beta chain described here comes from a study of blood T cell repertoires in COVID-19. For the study at large: Researchers got acute and convalescent COVID-19 samples from the United States, Italy and Spain. The analysed material was cDNA or gDNA that came from T cells, B-cell-depleted T cells, or PBMCs.

This clone was recorded once. Per the germline V gene, CDR1 is SEHNR and CDR2 is FQNEAQ (reference sequence). Trimming took 3 bases from V and 7 from J, leaving 12 bases between them. There are 13 residues in the CDR3. How the authors handled the data: How many nucleated cells were present was estimated from reference gene primer amplification. Some clones are missing from TCRdb's copy, which holds only in-frame ones; the method was immunoSEQ multiplex PCR. That table supplies the V and J calls and clone size; D and trimming were determined from the DNA. The data show some 340,000 clones, roughly 85% seen once.

The clonotype was recovered from a woman between 18 and 30 years old with acute or convalescent COVID-19. The sequencing input was peripheral blood. J is TRBJ1-1 and V is TRBV7-9; D may be TRBD1 (6 bases). In DNA, the CDR3 is TGTGCCAGCAGCTTGGCGGGGGCCATTGAAGCTTTCTTT. Amino acid sequence: CASSLAGAIEAFF. Full variable domain (outside the CDR3, taken from reference TRBV7-9 and TRBJ1-1): DTGVSQNPRHKITKRGQNVTFRCDPISEHNRLYWYRQTLGQGPEFLTYFQNEAQLEKSRLLSDRFSAERPKGSFSTLEIQRTEQGDSAMYLCASSLAGAIEAFFGQGTRLTVV.